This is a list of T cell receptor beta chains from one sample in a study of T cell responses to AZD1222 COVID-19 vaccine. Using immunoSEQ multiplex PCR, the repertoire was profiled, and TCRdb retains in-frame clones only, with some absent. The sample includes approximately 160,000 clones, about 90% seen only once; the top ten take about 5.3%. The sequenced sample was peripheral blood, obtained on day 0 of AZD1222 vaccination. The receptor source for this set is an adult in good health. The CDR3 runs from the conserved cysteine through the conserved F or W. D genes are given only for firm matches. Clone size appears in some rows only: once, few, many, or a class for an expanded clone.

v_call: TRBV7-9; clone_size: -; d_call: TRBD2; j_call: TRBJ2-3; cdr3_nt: TGTGCCAGCAGCGTCGGGACTAGCGGGATAAGGACAGATACGCAGTATTTT; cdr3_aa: CASSVGTSGIRTDTQYF
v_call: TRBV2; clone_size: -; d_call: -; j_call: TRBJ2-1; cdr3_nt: TGTGCCAGCATTAGGGCCGCCCATTCAACCACTGAGCAGTTCTTC; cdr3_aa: CASIRAAHSTTEQFF
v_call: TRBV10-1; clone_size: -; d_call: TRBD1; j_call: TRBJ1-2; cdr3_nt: TGCGCCAGCAGGGAGGGGGACAGACCTAACTATGGCTACACCTTC; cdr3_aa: CASREGDRPNYGYTF
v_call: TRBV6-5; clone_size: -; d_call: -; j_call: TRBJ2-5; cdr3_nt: TGTGCCAGCAGTAACATTAGAGGGTTCCGAGAGACCCAGTACTTC; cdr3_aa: CASSNIRGFRETQYF
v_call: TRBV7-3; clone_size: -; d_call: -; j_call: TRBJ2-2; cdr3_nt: TGTGCCAGCAGCCCCCCAGGGGTGGGCACCGGGGAGCTGTTTTTT; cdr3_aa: CASSPPGVGTGELFF
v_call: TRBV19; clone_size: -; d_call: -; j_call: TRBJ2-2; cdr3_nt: TGTGCCAGTAGTATATCCGCGTACACCGGGGAGCTGTTTTTT; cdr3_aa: CASSISAYTGELFF
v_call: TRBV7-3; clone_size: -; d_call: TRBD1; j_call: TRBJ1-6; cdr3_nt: TGTGCCAGCAGCGCCGGGACAGGAAATTCACCCCTCCACTTT; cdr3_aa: CASSAGTGNSPLHF
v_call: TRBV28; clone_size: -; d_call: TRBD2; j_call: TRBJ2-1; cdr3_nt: TGTGCCAGCAATCGTCCGGCACTAGCGGGATCTTTGAGGGATGAGCAGTTCTTC; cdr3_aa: CASNRPALAGSLRDEQFF
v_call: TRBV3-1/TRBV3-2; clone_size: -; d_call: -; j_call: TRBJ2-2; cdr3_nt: TGTGCCAGCAGCCTCGAACCTGGACCGAACACCGGGGAGCTGTTTTTT; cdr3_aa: CASSLEPGPNTGELFF
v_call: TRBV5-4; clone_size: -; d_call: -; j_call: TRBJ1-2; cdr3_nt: TGTGCCAGCAGCCCGATTGAGGGTGGGGGCAAAGGCTACACCTTC; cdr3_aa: CASSPIEGGGKGYTF
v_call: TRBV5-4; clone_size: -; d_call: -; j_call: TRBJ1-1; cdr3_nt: TGTGCCAGCAGCTTGGAGGGCACTGAAGCTTTCTTT; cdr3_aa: CASSLEGTEAFF
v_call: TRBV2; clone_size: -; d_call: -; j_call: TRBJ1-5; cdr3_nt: TGTGCCAGCAGTAGACATACCAATCAGCCCCAGCATTTT; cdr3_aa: CASSRHTNQPQHF
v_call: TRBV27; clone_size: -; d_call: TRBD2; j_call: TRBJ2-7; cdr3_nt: TGTGCCAGCAGTTTACTAGCGGGGCCCAACTACGAGCAGTACTTC; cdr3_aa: CASSLLAGPNYEQYF
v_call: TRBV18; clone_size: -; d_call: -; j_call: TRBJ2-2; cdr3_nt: TGTGCCAGCTCACCACCCTCCGGGAACACCGGGGAGCTGTTTTTT; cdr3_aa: CASSPPSGNTGELFF
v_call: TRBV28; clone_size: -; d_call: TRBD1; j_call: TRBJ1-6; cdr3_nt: TGTGCCAGCAGTTTGCCAGGGGGCTCCTATAATTCACCCCTCCACTTT; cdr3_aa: CASSLPGGSYNSPLHF
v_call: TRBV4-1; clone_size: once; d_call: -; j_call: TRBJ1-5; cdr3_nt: TGCGCCAGCAGCCAAGGACCCACGGAGCAGCCCCAGCATTTT; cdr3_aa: CASSQGPTEQPQHF
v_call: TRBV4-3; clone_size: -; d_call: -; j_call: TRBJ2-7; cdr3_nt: TGCGCCAGCAGCCAAGTGGGACTTGCCGAGCAGTACTTC; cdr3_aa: CASSQVGLAEQYF
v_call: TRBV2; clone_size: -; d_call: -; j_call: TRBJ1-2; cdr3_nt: TGTGCCACCCTTATTCGAAAGGACTATGGCTACACCTTC; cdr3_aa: CATLIRKDYGYTF
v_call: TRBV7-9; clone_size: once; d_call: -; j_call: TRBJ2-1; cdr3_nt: TGTGCCAGCAGCTATAAAACAGGGTCCCCGGAGCAGTTCTTC; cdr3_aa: CASSYKTGSPEQFF
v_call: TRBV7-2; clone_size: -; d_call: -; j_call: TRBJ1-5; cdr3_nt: TGTGCCAGCAGCTTAGTTAGGTGGCAGCCCCAGCATTTT; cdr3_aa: CASSLVRWQPQHF
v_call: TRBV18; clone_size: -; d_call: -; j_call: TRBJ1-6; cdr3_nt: TGTGCCAGCTCACCAGGGGTGAGGGATTCACCCCTCCACTTT; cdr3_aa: CASSPGVRDSPLHF
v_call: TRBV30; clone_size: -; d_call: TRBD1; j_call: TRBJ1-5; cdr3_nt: TGTGCCTGGACCATGACAGGGAATCCGGAGCCCCAGCATTTT; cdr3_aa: CAWTMTGNPEPQHF
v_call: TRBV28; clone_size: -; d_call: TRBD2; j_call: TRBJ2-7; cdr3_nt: TGTGCCAGCAGCCCCCCAAGGGGACTAGTGTATGAGCAGTACTTC; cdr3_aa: CASSPPRGLVYEQYF
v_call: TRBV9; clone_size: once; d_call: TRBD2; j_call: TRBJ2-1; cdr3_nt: TGTGCCAGCAGCGGTAGCGGGAGTCACAATGAGCAGTTCTTC; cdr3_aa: CASSGSGSHNEQFF
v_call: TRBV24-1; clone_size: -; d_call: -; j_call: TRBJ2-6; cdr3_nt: TGTGCCACCCAGGGGGGGCTACGCTCCTCTGGGGCCAACGTCCTGACTTTC; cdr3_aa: CATQGGLRSSGANVLTF
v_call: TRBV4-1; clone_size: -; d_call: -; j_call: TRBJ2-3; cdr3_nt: TGCGCCAGCAGCCGTGGAGCCACAGATACGCAGTATTTT; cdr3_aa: CASSRGATDTQYF
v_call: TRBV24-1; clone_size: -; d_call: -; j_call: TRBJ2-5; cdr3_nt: TGTGCCACCAGTGAGTTACAGGGAGGACAAGAGACCCAGTACTTC; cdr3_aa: CATSELQGGQETQYF
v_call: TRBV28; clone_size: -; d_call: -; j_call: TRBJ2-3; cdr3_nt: TGTGCCAGCAGTCACCAGACAGATACGCAGTATTTT; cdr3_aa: CASSHQTDTQYF
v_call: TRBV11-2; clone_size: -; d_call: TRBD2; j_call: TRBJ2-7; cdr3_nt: TGTGCCAGCCTACTGGCTAGCGGCCCCTACGAGCAGTACTTC; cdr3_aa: CASLLASGPYEQYF
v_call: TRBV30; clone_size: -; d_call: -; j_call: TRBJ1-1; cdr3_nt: TGTGCCTGGAGTCTCTTGGGAGAAGCTTTCTTT; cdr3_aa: CAWSLLGEAFF
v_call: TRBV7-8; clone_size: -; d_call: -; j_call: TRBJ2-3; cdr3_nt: TGTGCCAGCAGCTTAGGGGTGGGCTGGCGCACAGATACGCAGTATTTT; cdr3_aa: CASSLGVGWRTDTQYF
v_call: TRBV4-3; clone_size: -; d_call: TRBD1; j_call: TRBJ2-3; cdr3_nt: TGCGCCAGCAGCCAAGACGTACAGGGGGCTGTTCCGCAGTATTTT; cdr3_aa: CASSQDVQGAVPQYF
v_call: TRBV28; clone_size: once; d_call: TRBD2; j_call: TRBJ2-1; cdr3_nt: TGTGCCAGCAGATCGACTAGCGGGAGAGGCAGTGAGCAGTTCTTC; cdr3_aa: CASRSTSGRGSEQFF
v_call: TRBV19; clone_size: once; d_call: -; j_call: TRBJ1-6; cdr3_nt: TGTGCCAGTAGTATTTCGGGCTATAATTCACCCCTCCACTTT; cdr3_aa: CASSISGYNSPLHF
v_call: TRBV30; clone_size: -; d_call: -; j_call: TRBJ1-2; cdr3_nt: TGTGCCTGGAGTGCCGGGATTAAGGGTTTATTGGCCTTC; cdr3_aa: CAWSAGIKGLLAF
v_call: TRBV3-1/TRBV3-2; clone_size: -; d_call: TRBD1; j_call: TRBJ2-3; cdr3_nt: TGTGCCAGCAGCCAAAAACCCCGGGACAGACCTAGCACAGATACGCAGTATTTT; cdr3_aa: CASSQKPRDRPSTDTQYF
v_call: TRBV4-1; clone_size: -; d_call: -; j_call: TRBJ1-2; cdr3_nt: TGCGCCAGCAGCCATCAGAGGGACGGCTACTTTGGCTACACCTTC; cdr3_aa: CASSHQRDGYFGYTF
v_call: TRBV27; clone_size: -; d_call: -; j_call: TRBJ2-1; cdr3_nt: TGTGCCACCACAGACTACAATGAGCAGTTCTTC; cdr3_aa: CATTDYNEQFF
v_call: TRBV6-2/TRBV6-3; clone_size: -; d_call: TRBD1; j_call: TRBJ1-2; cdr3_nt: TGTGCCAGCAGTCCGTGGGACAGTAACTATGGCTACACCTTC; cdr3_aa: CASSPWDSNYGYTF
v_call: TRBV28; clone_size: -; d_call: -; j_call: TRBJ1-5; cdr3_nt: TGTGCCAGCAGTCGAGCCCGGGACATCAATCAGCCCCAGCATTTT; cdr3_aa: CASSRARDINQPQHF
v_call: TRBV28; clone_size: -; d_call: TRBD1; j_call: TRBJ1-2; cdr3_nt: TGTGCCAGCAGTGATCAGCCGACAGGGTTGCGGGGCTACACCTTC; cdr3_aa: CASSDQPTGLRGYTF
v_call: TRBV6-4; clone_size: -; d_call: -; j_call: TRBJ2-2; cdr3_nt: TGTGCCAGCAGTGACGGGGGGGCTGAGAACACCGGGGAGCTGTTTTTT; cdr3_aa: CASSDGGAENTGELFF
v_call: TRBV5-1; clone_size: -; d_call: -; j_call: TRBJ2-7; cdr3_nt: TGCGCCAGCAGCTTCTCAGGGGTGTATTACGAGCAGTACTTC; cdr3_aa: CASSFSGVYYEQYF
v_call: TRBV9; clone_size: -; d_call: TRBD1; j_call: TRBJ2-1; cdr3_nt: TGTGCCAGCAGCCCGCCGACGGGACAGCACAATGAGCAGTTCTTC; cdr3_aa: CASSPPTGQHNEQFF
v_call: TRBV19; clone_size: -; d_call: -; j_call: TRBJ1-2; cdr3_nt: TGTGCCAGTAGTATCACGCAGGGGTGGTTCGGCTATGGCTACACCTTC; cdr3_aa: CASSITQGWFGYGYTF
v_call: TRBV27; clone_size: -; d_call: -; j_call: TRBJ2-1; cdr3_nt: TGTGCCAGCAGTTTATCGATTAATGAGCAGTTCTTC; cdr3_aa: CASSLSINEQFF
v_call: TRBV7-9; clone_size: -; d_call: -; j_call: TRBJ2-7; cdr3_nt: TGTGCCAGCAGCTTAGGTTTGGGAACAGTCGCCTACGAGCAGTACTTC; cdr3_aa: CASSLGLGTVAYEQYF
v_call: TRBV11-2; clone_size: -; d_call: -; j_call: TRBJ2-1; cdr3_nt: TGTGCCAGCAGCTTAGGATGGGGGCCGGGGGAGCAGTTCTTC; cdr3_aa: CASSLGWGPGEQFF
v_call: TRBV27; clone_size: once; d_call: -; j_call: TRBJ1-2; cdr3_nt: TGTGCCAGCAGTCCGATGAGGGGTAAAGACTATGGCTACACCTTC; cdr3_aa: CASSPMRGKDYGYTF
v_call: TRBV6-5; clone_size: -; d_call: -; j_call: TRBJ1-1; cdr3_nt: TGTGCCAGCAGTTACTCGAAACGGGGCGCTAACACTGAAGCTTTCTTT; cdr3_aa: CASSYSKRGANTEAFF
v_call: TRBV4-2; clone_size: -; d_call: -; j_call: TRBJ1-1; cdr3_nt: TGTGCCAGCAGCCATCCCCGGGAGGGTGAAGCTTTCTTT; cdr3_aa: CASSHPREGEAFF
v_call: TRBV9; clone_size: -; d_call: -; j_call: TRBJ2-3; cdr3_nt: TGTGCCAGCAGCCTTACCCCCCGCAGCACAGATACGCAGTATTTT; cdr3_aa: CASSLTPRSTDTQYF
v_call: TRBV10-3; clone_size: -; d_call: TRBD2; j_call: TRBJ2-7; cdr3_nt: TGTGCCACTTATAGCGGGAGCTACTACGAGCAGTACTTC; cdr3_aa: CATYSGSYYEQYF
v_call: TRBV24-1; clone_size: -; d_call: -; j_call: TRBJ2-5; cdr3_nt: TGTGCCACCAGTGATAGCAGGGTACAGGAGACCCAGTACTTC; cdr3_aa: CATSDSRVQETQYF